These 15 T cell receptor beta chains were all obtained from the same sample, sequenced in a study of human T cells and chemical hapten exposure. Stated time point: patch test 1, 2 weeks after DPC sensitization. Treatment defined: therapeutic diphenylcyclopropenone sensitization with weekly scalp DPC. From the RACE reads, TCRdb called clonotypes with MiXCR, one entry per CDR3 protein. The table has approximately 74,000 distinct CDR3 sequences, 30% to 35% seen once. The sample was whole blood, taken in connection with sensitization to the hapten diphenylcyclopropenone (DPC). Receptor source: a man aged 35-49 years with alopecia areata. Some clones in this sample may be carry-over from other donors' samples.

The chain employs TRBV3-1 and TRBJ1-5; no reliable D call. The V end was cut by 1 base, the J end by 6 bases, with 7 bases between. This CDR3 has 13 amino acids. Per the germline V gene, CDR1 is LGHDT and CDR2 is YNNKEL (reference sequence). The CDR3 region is CASSQGTIQPQHF. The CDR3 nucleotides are TGTGCCAGCAGCCAAGGGACTATTCAGCCCCAGCATTTT.

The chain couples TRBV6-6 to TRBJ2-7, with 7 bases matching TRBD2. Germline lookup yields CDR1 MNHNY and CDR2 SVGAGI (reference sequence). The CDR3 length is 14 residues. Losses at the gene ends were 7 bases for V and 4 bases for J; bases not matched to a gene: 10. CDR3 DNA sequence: TGTGCCAGCACCCACGGGGGGAGTCGGTACGAGCAGTACTTC. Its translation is CASTHGGSRYEQYF.

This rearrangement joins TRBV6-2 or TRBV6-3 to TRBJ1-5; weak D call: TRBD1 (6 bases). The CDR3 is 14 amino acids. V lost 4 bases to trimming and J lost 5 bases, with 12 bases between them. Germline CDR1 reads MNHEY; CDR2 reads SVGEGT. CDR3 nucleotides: TGTGCCAGCAGTTCGGGGGCAGTACATCAGCCCCAGCATTTT. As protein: CASSSGAVHQPQHF.

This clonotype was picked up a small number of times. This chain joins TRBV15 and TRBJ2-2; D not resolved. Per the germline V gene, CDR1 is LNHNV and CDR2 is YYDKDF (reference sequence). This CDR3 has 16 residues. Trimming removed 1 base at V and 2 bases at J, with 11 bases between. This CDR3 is CATSRVEALNTGELFF. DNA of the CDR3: TGTGCCACCAGCAGAGTCGAGGCCCTCAACACCGGGGAGCTGTTTTTT.

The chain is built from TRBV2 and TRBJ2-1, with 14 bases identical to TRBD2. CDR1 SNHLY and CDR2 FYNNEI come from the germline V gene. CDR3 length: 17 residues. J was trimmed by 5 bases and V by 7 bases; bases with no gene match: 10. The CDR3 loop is CASTPGLAGGFNNEQFF. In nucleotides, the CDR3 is TGTGCCAGCACTCCCGGACTAGCGGGAGGCTTTAACAATGAGCAGTTCTTC.

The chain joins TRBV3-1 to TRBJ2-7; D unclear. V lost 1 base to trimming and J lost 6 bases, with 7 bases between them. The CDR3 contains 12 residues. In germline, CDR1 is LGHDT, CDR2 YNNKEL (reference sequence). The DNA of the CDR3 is TGTGCCAGCAGCCAAGGTGGGGTCGAGCAGTACTTC. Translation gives CASSQGGVEQYF.

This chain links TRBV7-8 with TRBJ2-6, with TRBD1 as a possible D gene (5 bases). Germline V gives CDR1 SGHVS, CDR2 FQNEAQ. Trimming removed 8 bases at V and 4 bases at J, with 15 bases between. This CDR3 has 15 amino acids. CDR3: CASGHGLRGANVLTF. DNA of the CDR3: TGTGCCAGCGGACACGGCCTTCGCGGGGCCAACGTCCTGACTTTC.

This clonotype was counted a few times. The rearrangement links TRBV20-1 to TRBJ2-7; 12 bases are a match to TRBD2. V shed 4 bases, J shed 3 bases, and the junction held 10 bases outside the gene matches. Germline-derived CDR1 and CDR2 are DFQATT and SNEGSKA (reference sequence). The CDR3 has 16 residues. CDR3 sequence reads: CSANPRTSGIIYEQYF. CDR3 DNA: TGCAGTGCTAACCCCCGGACTAGCGGGATTATCTACGAGCAGTACTTC.

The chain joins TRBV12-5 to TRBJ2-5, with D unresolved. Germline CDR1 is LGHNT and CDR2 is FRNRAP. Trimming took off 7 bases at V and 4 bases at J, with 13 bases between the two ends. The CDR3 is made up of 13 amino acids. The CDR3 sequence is CASALGPGETQYF. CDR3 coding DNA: TGTGCTAGTGCCCTCGGACCCGGAGAGACCCAGTACTTC.

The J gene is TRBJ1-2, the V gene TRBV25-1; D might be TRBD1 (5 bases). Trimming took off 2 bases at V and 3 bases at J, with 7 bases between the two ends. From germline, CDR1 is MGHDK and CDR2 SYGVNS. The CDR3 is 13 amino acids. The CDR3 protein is CASSEQGDYGYTF. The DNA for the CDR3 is TGTGCCAGCAGTGAACAGGGCGACTATGGCTACACCTTC.

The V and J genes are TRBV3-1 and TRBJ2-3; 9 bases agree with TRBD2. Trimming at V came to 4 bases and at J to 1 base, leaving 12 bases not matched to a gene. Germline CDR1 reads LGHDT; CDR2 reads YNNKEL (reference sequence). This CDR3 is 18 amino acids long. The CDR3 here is CASSPLIAGVLRTDTQYF. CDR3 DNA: TGTGCCAGCAGCCCTCTGATAGCGGGAGTACTTCGCACAGATACGCAGTATTTT.

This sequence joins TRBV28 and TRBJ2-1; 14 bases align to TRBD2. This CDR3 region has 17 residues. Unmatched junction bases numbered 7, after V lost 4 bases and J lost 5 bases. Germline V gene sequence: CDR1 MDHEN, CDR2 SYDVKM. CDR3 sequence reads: CASSSSGTSGRHNEQFF. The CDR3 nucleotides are TGTGCCAGCAGTTCAAGTGGGACTAGCGGGAGACACAATGAGCAGTTCTTC.

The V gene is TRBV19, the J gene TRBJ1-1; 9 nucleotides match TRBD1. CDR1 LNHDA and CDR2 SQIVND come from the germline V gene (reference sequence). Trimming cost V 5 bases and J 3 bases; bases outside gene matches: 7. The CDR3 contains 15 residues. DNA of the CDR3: TGTGCCAGTAGTCCCACGGGACAGGGTTACACTGAAGCTTTCTTT. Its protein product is CASSPTGQGYTEAFF. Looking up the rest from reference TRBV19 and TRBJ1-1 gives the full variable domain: DGGITQSPKYLFRKEGQNVTLSCEQNLNHDAMYWYRQDPGQGLRLIYYSQIVNDFQKGDIAEGYSVSREKKESFPLTVTSAQKNPTAFYLCASSPTGQGYTEAFFGQGTRLTVV.

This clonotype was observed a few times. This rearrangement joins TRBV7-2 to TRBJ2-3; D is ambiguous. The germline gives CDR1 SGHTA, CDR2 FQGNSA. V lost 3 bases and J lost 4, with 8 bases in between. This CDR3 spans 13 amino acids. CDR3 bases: TGTGCCAGCAGCTTCCCCAATTCAGATACGCAGTATTTT. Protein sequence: CASSFPNSDTQYF. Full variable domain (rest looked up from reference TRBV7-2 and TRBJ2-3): GAGVSQSPSNKVTEKGKDVELRCDPISGHTALYWYRQSLGQGLEFLIYFQGNSAPDKSGLPSDRFSAERTGGSVSTLTIQRTQQEDSAVYLCASSFPNSDTQYFGPGTRLTVL.

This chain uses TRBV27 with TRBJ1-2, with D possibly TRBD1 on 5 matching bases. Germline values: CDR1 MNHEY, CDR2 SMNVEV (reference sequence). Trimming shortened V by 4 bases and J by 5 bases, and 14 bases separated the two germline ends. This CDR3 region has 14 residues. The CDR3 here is CASSYTGSSYGYTF. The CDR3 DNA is TGTGCCAGCAGTTACACAGGTTCTTCTTATGGCTACACCTTC.